These 14 T cell receptor beta chains originate from one sample sequenced in a study of T cell responses to AZD1222 COVID-19 vaccine (dated by TCRdb to 2020 to 2022). Receptors were amplified or captured by the immunoSEQ multiplex PCR assay. The immuneACCESS repertoire file appears here via TCRdb, limited to in-frame rearrangements. These files lack a portion of the clones; in checked studies, under half of the deficit traces to unresolved V genes, and the cause of the others is not known. For this sample there are some 120,000 clones; more than 85% appear just once. The ten biggest clones cover 2.9% of the sample. The sample's time point label, decoded: baseline before first vaccination. Sequences were derived from peripheral blood, sampled on day 0 of AZD1222 vaccination. The source is an adult in good health.

The chain has TRBV9 and TRBJ2-3; 12 nucleotides line up with TRBD2. The CDR3 length is 16 residues. Unmatched junction bases numbered 9, after V lost 5 bases and J lost 5 bases. Germline V gene lookup returns CDR1 SGDLS and CDR2 YYNGEE. This CDR3 is CASSQRLAGAGDTQYF. For the CDR3, the DNA is TGTGCCAGCAGTCAACGACTAGCGGGAGCTGGAGATACGCAGTATTTT.

The chain is built from TRBV18 and TRBJ2-1, with D perhaps TRBD2 (6 bases). The CDR3 has 17 residues. Germline lookup yields CDR1 KGHSH and CDR2 LQKENI. V lost 0 bases and J lost 4, with 16 bases in between. The CDR3 is CASSPPGPGGGYNEQFF. The CDR3 DNA reads TGTGCCAGCTCACCACCGGGACCCGGGGGTGGTTACAATGAGCAGTTCTTC.

The rearrangement joins TRBV19 to TRBJ2-5; TRBD2 agrees at 11 bases. V was clipped by 6 bases and J by 4 bases; unmatched bases: 10. This CDR3 has 16 amino acids. Germline CDR1 is LNHDA and CDR2 is SQIVND (reference sequence). CDR3 region: CASSLPSGGMGETQYF. CDR3 nucleotide sequence: TGTGCCAGTAGCCTGCCTAGCGGGGGGATGGGAGAGACCCAGTACTTC.

V gene TRBV27 combines with J gene TRBJ2-7, with 9 bases lining up with TRBD2. Trimming removed 6 bases from V and 5 bases from J; junction bases left unmatched: 8. In germline, CDR1 is MNHEY, CDR2 SMNVEV (reference sequence). The CDR3 is 14 residues long. The CDR3 loop reads CASRILAGKNEQYF. CDR3 bases: TGTGCCAGCAGGATTCTAGCGGGGAAGAACGAGCAGTACTTC.

The V call is TRBV5-1, the J call TRBJ2-7; the match to TRBD1 covers 9 bases. CDR1 SGHRS and CDR2 YFSETQ come from the germline V gene. V was clipped by 1 base and J by 4 bases; unmatched bases: 3. The CDR3 covers 14 residues. Written as DNA, the CDR3 is TGCGCCAGCAGCTTGCTACAGGGGGCTTACGAGCAGTACTTC. Translating it yields CASSLLQGAYEQYF.

The rearrangement links TRBV30 to TRBJ2-3; TRBD2 matches 9 bases. V lost 8 bases, J lost 4 bases, and 19 bases stayed unmatched. The CDR3 covers 17 residues. The germline V gene encodes CDR1 GTSNPN and CDR2 SVGIG (reference sequence). Written as DNA, the CDR3 is TGTGCCGGTGACAGGGATCCTAGCGGGGTCGGCGCAGATACGCAGTATTTT. This codes for CAGDRDPSGVGADTQYF.

The rearrangement joins TRBV19 to TRBJ1-5; the match to TRBD1 covers 9 bases. CDR3 length equals 14 residues. The J segment lost 1 base and the V segment lost 5 bases, leaving 0 bases of the junction unmatched. Germline-derived CDR1 and CDR2 are LNHDA and SQIVND (reference sequence). The CDR3 nucleotides are TGTGCCAGTAGTGGGACAGGGAGCAATCAGCCCCAGCATTTT. It yields the protein CASSGTGSNQPQHF.

The J gene is TRBJ1-1, the V gene TRBV23-1; D is unclear. TRBV23-1 falls under the ORF class, with uncertain function. The CDR3 is 13 residues long. V was clipped by 5 bases and J by 8 bases, with 15 bases between them. CDR3: CASSSRAPTEAFF. DNA of the CDR3: TGCGCCAGCAGTTCCCGAGCACCTACCGAAGCTTTCTTT.

V and J are TRBV5-1 and TRBJ1-1; 7 bases match TRBD1. The trim removed 3 bases at V and 1 base at J, leaving 0 bases unmatched. In germline, CDR1 is SGHRS, CDR2 YFSETQ. The CDR3 extends over 13 amino acids. DNA of the CDR3: TGCGCCAGCAGCTGGGACAGGAACACTGAAGCTTTCTTT. Translating gives CASSWDRNTEAFF.

The genes are TRBV24-1 and TRBJ1-1; D is uncertain. There are 12 residues in the CDR3. Trimming stripped 7 bases from V and 4 bases from J, with 9 bases between. Germline-derived CDR1 and CDR2 are KGHDR and SFDVKD. For the CDR3, the DNA is TGTGCCACCAGGGGGATAGGCACTGAAGCTTTCTTT. Its translation: CATRGIGTEAFF.

This chain joins TRBV7-8 and TRBJ2-2; 13 bases map to TRBD2. CDR1 SGHVS and CDR2 FQNEAQ come from the germline V gene. CDR3 size: 16 residues. V lost 5 bases, J lost 8 bases, and 8 bases stayed unmatched. Written as DNA, the CDR3 is TGTGCCAGCAGCCGATGGACTAGCGGGAGTCCGGGGGAGCTGTTTTTT. The encoded protein is CASSRWTSGSPGELFF.

The V call is TRBV27, the J call TRBJ2-5, with TRBD1 as a possible D gene (6 bases). Per germline, CDR1 MNHEY and CDR2 SMNVEV (reference sequence). V lost 2 bases, J lost 5 bases, and 12 bases lay in between. This CDR3 contains 14 residues. CDR3: CASSLITGSETQYF. CDR3 DNA sequence: TGTGCCAGCAGTTTAATCACAGGGTCGGAGACCCAGTACTTC.

CDR3 nucleotides: TGCGCCAGCAGCCGCTGGACTAGCGGGAGCAGGGACACCGGGGAGCTGTTTTTT. Protein sequence: CASSRWTSGSRDTGELFF. The chain has TRBV5-1 and TRBJ2-2; 13 bases are shared with TRBD2. The germline CDR1 and CDR2 sequences are SGHRS and YFSETQ. The J segment lost 3 bases and the V segment lost 4 bases, leaving 9 bases of the junction unmatched. This CDR3 region has 18 residues.

The gene calls are TRBV4-1 and TRBJ2-5; D perhaps matches TRBD2 (5 bases). Germline-derived CDR1 and CDR2 are MGHRA and YSYEKL. V dropped 1 base and J dropped 2 bases, with 14 bases sitting between them. The CDR3 loop spans 16 amino acids. The CDR3, as DNA: TGCGCCAGCAGCCAAGGAATAGCGCGTCGTCAAGAGACCCAGTACTTC. It specifies CASSQGIARRQETQYF.